This T cell receptor beta chain appears in the sequencing data of a study of blood T cells in healthy people across ages. Total RNA, at least 5.5 micrograms per sample, was extracted from PBMCs. Germline V CDR1 and CDR2: KGHSH, LQKENI. This CDR3 comprises 15 residues. The authors ran a second PCR of roughly 6 to 12 cycles using a sample-barcoded 5' primer and a J-beta primer mix. One entry per CDR3 protein results from TCRdb running MiXCR on the 5' RACE reads. The table lists hundreds of thousands of distinct CDR3 sequences, about 26% of them singletons. This clonotype appeared a few times. The junction departs from germline at one end; a sequencing error may be responsible. In addition, the sample was reused for a study of T cells of mothers and their children. That paper states: The output of TCR recombination is shaped by thymic selection similarly in related and unrelated pairs. Detection of persistent microchimeric T cell clones did not occur.

The sample taken for sequencing was blood. This TCR was sampled from a boy younger than 10 in good health. The J gene is TRBJ2-3, the V gene TRBV18; D is possibly TRBD1 (6 bases). CDR3 residues: CVSSPRDTYTDTQYF. The DNA for the CDR3 is TGTGTCAGCTCACCCCGGGACACCTACACAGATACGCAGTATTTT. The full variable domain, rest sourced from reference TRBV18 and TRBJ2-3, is NAGVMQNPRHLVRRRGQEARLRCSPMKGHSHVYWYRQLPEEGLKFMVYLQKENIIDESGMPKERFSAEFPKEGPSILRIQQVVRGDSAAYFCVSSPRDTYTDTQYFGPGTRLTVL.